This T cell receptor beta chain was observed in a study of shared clonotypes between healthy human individuals (TCRdb year 2020). Regarding the research as a whole: A couple of women and a few men aged 18 to 49 years were included in the cohort. To increase sequencing depth and limit assay-specific biases, TCR repertoire library preparation and sequencing were carried out by different laboratories using diverse techniques. The study deeply sequenced blood TCR repertoires of about 5 healthy adults to estimate repertoire size and the extent of clonotype sharing between individuals. Each donor's leukapheresis produced roughly between roughly 0.85 and 9.5 billion PBMCs. For each donor, CD4 naive and CD4 memory were each run on three plates, CD8 naive on two plates, and CD8 memory on one plate. Study-level results and caveats: Incomplete sequencing was indicated by rarefaction of sorted-subset datasets, despite the large sequencing depth. Across four donors, around 5.4% of naive CD4, roughly 3.5% of naive CD8, under 2.5% of memory CD4, and over 0.35% of memory CD8 clonotypes were shared. Sampling was restricted to blood, and TCR repertoires in tissues likely differ from the TCR repertoires found in blood. Clonotypes shared by all four sorted-subset donors showed higher generation probabilities than non-shared clonotypes. The small number of donors limited the genetic and exposure-history diversity represented. Estimated clonotype richness was generally larger for naive than for memory subsets. Based on pairwise subsampling, the degree of clonotype sharing among donors was expected to be affected by sequencing depth.

V loses 0 bases of germline sequence and J loses 4 bases, and the interval between the two ends is 10 bases. The CDR3 sequence holds 15 residues, the cysteine and phenylalanine included. Only the CDR3 part of the read is kept: 45 bases, read in frame from the first base. For CDR1 and CDR2, the germline V gene (reference sequence) lists MNHNY and SVGAGI. Healthy HIV-negative adults with no recently reported acute infections or vaccinations were included as donors. Every donor was a Caucasian adult residing in Nashville, Tennessee, USA. CD4+ T cells were enriched by magnetic negative selection, after which naive cells were positively selected on CD45RA and the negative fraction was taken as the memory subset. Blood was collected by leukapheresis, and PBMCs were isolated by Ficoll-Histopaque density gradient centrifugation and then cryopreserved in liquid nitrogen vapor phase. Analytical flow cytometry was used to check the purity and quantity of every magnetically sorted T cell population. Each sorted fraction had its genomic DNA isolated and then quantified by UV absorbance on a Nanodrop 2000c.

TCR CDR3 regions were amplified from genomic DNA by multiplex PCR using the deep immunoSEQ assay. For each cell subset, the extracted genomic DNA was distributed evenly across all wells of several immunoSEQ 96-well plates, and each plate served as one replicate. For sorted subsets, 150 to 250 ng genomic DNA, equal to 25,000 to 35,000 T cell genomes, was loaded into each replicate PCR. Purified libraries were measured with a Qubit 3.0 fluorometer, size-checked on a Bioanalyzer 2100, and measured again with the KAPA Library Quantification kit. A separate single-read 150-cycle Illumina NextSeq 550 flow cell was used to sequence each immunoSEQ 96-well plate. As for the authors' bioinformatics: Because the immunoSEQ output included only junctional sequences and no quality scores, the filtering could not be the same as the filtering used for full-length reads. Sequences were annotated with PyIR, a Python wrapper for IgBLAST v1.9, and V/J genes and CDR3 were assigned using IMGT germline references. Reads were removed for weak V/J assignments (E-value above 1e-6), missing CDR3, stop codons, out-of-frame junctions, or ambiguous translated residues. V3J clonotypes were defined by identical inferred V gene, J gene, and CDR3 amino acid sequence. Percentage overlap between repertoires was computed as shared unique clonotypes divided by the size of the smaller repertoire. RTK rarefaction, the Chao1 estimator, and Recon v2.1 estimates of unobserved clonotypes were used to assess repertoire richness. Generation probabilities were computed with OLGA for all TCRbeta clonotypes obtained by the gDNA method from several donors. The table was pulled from immuneACCESS by TCRdb, which kept in-frame rearrangements only. Such tables lose some clones; where checked, under half of the loss comes from unresolved V genes, and the rest has no known cause. The V and J calls and clone size come from that table; D and trimming were worked out from the DNA. This sample lists about 1 million clones; approximately 70% were detected once. Roughly 1.5% of the sample is taken by the ten largest.

About this clone: This receptor's antigen is unknown. No clone much larger than this one lies a single base away; base qualities are absent.

The chain is made from TRBV6-6 and TRBJ1-5; the D gene cannot be named for sure. Material for sequencing was memory CD4+ T cells sorted from blood. This specimen's cell subset or site label, per the study, means: CD45RA-negative fraction. This sequence was found in a man aged 18 to 30 in good health. The CDR3 region: CASSYSHGGNQPQHF. In nucleotide form, the sequence is TGTGCCAGCAGTTACTCCCACGGCGGAAATCAGCCCCAGCATTTT.